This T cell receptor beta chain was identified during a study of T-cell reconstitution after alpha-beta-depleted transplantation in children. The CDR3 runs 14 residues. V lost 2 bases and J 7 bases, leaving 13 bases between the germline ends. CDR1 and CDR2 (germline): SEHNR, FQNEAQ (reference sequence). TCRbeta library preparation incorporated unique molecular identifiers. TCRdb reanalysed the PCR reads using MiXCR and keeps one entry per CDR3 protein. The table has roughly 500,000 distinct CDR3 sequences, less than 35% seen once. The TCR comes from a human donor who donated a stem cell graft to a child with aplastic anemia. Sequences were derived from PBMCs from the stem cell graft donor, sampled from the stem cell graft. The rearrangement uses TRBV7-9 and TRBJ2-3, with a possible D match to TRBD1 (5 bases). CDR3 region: CASSLLGDDYTQYF. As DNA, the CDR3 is TGTGCCAGCAGCTTATTAGGGGATGATTATACGCAGTATTTT.